Listed here are 18 T cell receptor beta chains from one sample, sequenced in a study of cytomegalovirus exposure and HLA in healthy donors. In the PCR, 60 Vbeta and 13 Jbeta primers were used. Some clones are missing from TCRdb's copy, which holds only in-frame ones; the method was immunoSEQ multiplex PCR. The sample has under 250,000 clones, about 80% seen once. The sequencing sample was made of PBMCs. These receptors originate from a woman between 55 and 75 years old in good health and CMV-seropositive.

V usage is TRBV7-2 and J usage is TRBJ2-1, with TRBD1 matching 8 bases. J was trimmed by 4 bases and V by 6 bases; bases with no gene match: 8. The CDR3 covers 15 residues. Germline lookup yields CDR1 SGHTA and CDR2 FQGNSA. CDR3 bases: TGTGCCAGCAGGCTAAGCAGGGGGCCATACAATGAGCAGTTCTTC. Translation gives CASRLSRGPYNEQFF.

The rearrangement links TRBV7-3 to TRBJ1-2; tentative D call: TRBD1 (5 bases). CDR3 length: 16 amino acids. Between the trimmed V and J ends, which lost 0 bases and 4 bases, there was a span of 15 bases. The germline gives CDR1 SGHTA, CDR2 FQGTGA. CDR3 nucleotides: TGTGCCAGCAGCTTAACTTCTTCCCAGGGAGGCTATGGCTACACCTTC. Translated: CASSLTSSQGGYGYTF.

This clone has only a few counts. The chain uses TRBV9 and TRBJ2-2; 8 bases are shared with TRBD2. Trimming cost V 2 bases and J 1 base; bases outside gene matches: 1. CDR1 is SGDLS and CDR2 is YYNGEE in the germline V gene. The CDR3 totals 15 residues. The CDR3 sequence: CASSVSGRNTGELFF. The CDR3 DNA follows: TGTGCCAGCAGCGTCAGCGGGAGGAACACCGGGGAGCTGTTTTTT.

The chain links TRBV25-1 to TRBJ2-3; 7 bases are a match to TRBD2. This CDR3 is built from 18 residues. The V and J ends lost 6 bases and 3 bases, in that order; junction bases with no gene match: 18. Germline CDR1 is MGHDK and CDR2 is SYGVNS. CDR3 in amino acids: CASSGLGEREEVTDTQYF. The CDR3 DNA reads TGTGCCAGCAGCGGACTCGGGGAACGGGAGGAAGTAACAGATACGCAGTATTTT. Variable domain in full (rest from reference TRBV25-1 and TRBJ2-3): EADIYQTPRYLVIGTGKKITLECSQTMGHDKMYWYQQDPGMELHLIHYSYGVNSTEKGDLSSESTVSRIRTEHFPLTLESARPSHTSQYLCASSGLGEREEVTDTQYFGPGTRLTVL.

The V call is TRBV6-1, the J call TRBJ1-5, with TRBD1 as a possible D gene (6 bases). The germline gives CDR1 MNHNS, CDR2 SASEGT. This CDR3 is 14 amino acids long. V was clipped by 6 bases and J by 3 bases, with 12 bases between them. CDR3 DNA sequence: TGTGCCAGCAGGGGGGCAGGCCTCAATCAGCCCCAGCATTTT. Translated: CASRGAGLNQPQHF.

V is TRBV7-8 and J is TRBJ2-1; tentatively, D is TRBD1 (5 bases). Germline loops: CDR1 SGHVS, CDR2 FQNEAQ. Trimming shortened V by 5 bases and J by 0 bases, and 17 bases separated the two germline ends. This CDR3 spans 17 amino acids. CDR3 amino acids: CASSAPLGVSSYNEQFF. The DNA for the CDR3 is TGTGCCAGCAGCGCGCCCCTAGGGGTTAGCTCCTACAATGAGCAGTTCTTC. The whole variable domain, filled in from reference TRBV7-8 and TRBJ2-1, reads GAGVSQSPRYKVAKRGQDVALRCDPISGHVSLFWYQQALGQGPEFLTYFQNEAQLDKSGLPSDRFFAERPEGSVSTLKIQRTQQEDSAVYLCASSAPLGVSSYNEQFFGPGTRLTVL.

The V call is TRBV9, the J call TRBJ1-1; D perhaps matches TRBD1 (5 bases). The germline gives CDR1 SGDLS, CDR2 YYNGEE. V shed 1 base and J shed 0 bases, with 10 bases lying between them. The CDR3 is 15 amino acids. The CDR3 protein is CASSVSGGLNTEAFF. The CDR3 DNA sequence: TGTGCCAGCAGCGTAAGCGGGGGTTTGAACACTGAAGCTTTCTTT.

The CDR3 DNA is TGTGCCAGCAGCTTCGGGAACAACTATGGCTACACCTTC. Protein: CASSFGNNYGYTF. The chain recombines TRBV7-8 with TRBJ1-2; D gene uncertain. Germline V gene data show CDR1 as SGHVS and CDR2 as FQNEAQ. Trimming took off 3 bases at V and 2 bases at J, with 7 bases between the two ends. The CDR3 runs 13 residues.

J is TRBJ2-1 and V is TRBV28; TRBD2 matches at 11 bases. J was trimmed by 4 bases and V by 2 bases; bases with no gene match: 1. Germline assignment: CDR1 MDHEN and CDR2 SYDVKM. The CDR3 length is 15 residues. The CDR3 loop is CASSLGTSGYNEQFF. The CDR3 region has the DNA TGTGCCAGCAGTTTAGGGACTAGCGGATACAATGAGCAGTTCTTC.

V gene TRBV9 combines with J gene TRBJ1-2; D is unresolved. The CDR3 covers 13 residues. Germline CDR1 reads SGDLS; CDR2 reads YYNGEE. Trimming left V 4 bases short and J 1 base short, with 8 bases between. CDR3 protein: CASSRRVNYGYTF. The CDR3 DNA follows: TGTGCCAGCAGCCGCCGGGTTAACTATGGCTACACCTTC.

This chain connects TRBV7-2 to TRBJ1-5; 7 bases align to TRBD1. CDR3 length equals 15 residues. In germline, CDR1 is SGHTA, CDR2 FQGNSA. With 4 bases clipped from V and 0 bases from J, the junction kept 3 bases outside the gene matches. CDR3 in amino acids: CASSSGQDSNQPQHF. The CDR3 region has the DNA TGTGCCAGCAGCTCCGGACAGGATAGCAATCAGCCCCAGCATTTT.

V is TRBV25-1 and J is TRBJ1-1; 7 bases agree with TRBD1. Unmatched junction bases numbered 7, after V lost 4 bases and J lost 5 bases. In germline, CDR1 is MGHDK, CDR2 SYGVNS. The CDR3 loop spans 14 amino acids. The CDR3 region has the DNA TGTGCCAGCAGTGGGGACAGCAGAGGGACTGAAGCTTTCTTT. Its protein product is CASSGDSRGTEAFF.

The V call is TRBV29-1, the J call TRBJ2-5; a weak D match, TRBD1 (5 bases). Trimming took 3 bases from V and 4 from J, leaving 12 bases between them. The CDR3 runs 13 residues. The germline CDR1 and CDR2 sequences are SQVTM and ANQGSEA. The CDR3 sequence is CSVDRVVGETQYF. In DNA form, the CDR3 reads TGCAGCGTTGACAGGGTGGTTGGAGAGACCCAGTACTTC.

The V call is TRBV5-1, the J call TRBJ1-1; D call uncertain. Germline lookup yields CDR1 SGHRS and CDR2 YFSETQ. V lost 4 bases and J lost 4, with 14 bases in between. The CDR3 is made up of 14 amino acids. CDR3 sequence (DNA): TGCGCCAGCAGCCACCATACTAAGGCCACTGAAGCTTTCTTT. It translates to CASSHHTKATEAFF.

The chain joins TRBV6-4 to TRBJ1-1, with 7 bases identical to TRBD1. CDR3 length equals 17 residues. In germline, CDR1 is MRHNA, CDR2 SNTAGT. The ends lost 2 bases at V and 6 bases at J; junction bases unmatched: 15. CDR3 region: CASSDPVRGGLGSEAFF. CDR3 DNA: TGTGCCAGCAGTGACCCCGTTAGAGGGGGCCTAGGATCTGAAGCTTTCTTT.

About this clone itself: The sample carries other DNA sequences with the same CDR3. The V gene is TRBV7-3, the J gene TRBJ2-1; D remains ambiguous. The CDR3 is 15 residues long. V lost 5 bases and J 0 bases, leaving 11 bases between the germline ends. Germline-derived CDR1 and CDR2 are SGHTA and FQGTGA. The CDR3 DNA reads TGTGCCAGCAGCCTAGGAAGTAGCTCCTACAATGAGCAGTTCTTC. Its protein product is CASSLGSSSYNEQFF.

The chain joins TRBV5-1 to TRBJ1-4; D gene unclear. Germline lookup yields CDR1 SGHRS and CDR2 YFSETQ. The CDR3 runs to 14 residues. V was trimmed by 4 bases and J by 4 bases, leaving 11 bases between them. CDR3 DNA sequence: TGCGCCAGCAGCCAAAACGGAGATAATGAAAAACTGTTTTTT. This codes for CASSQNGDNEKLFF.

J is TRBJ1-2 and V is TRBV19, with 7 bases matching TRBD1. The germline V gene encodes CDR1 LNHDA and CDR2 SQIVND (reference sequence). Trimming at V came to 11 bases and at J to 4 bases, leaving 4 bases not matched to a gene. This CDR3 is 11 amino acids long. This chain's CDR3 is CAARDSYGYTF. As DNA, the CDR3 is TGTGCCGCCCGGGACAGCTATGGCTACACCTTC.